This TCR beta chain was profiled in a study of glioma-infiltrating T cells after dendritic cell vaccination. Findings and limits, study-wide: Higher pretreatment TIL content predicted longer progression-free time and survival. Survival was not directly related to TCR clonality in these patients.

TCRB CDR3 was amplified from 2 ug genomic DNA or less. Libraries were prepared by immunoSEQ multiplex PCR; TCRdb keeps only in-frame clonotypes and omits some of them. The top ten hold 7.5% to 8.5% of the sample, which has over 65,000 clones, approximately 81% seen once. J was trimmed by 9 bases and V by 4 bases; bases with no gene match: 10. Germline lookup yields CDR1 SGHNT and CDR2 YYREEE (reference sequence). This CDR3 region has 16 residues. Turning to this clone: Its specificity is unknown.

Time point reported: after dendritic cell vaccination, including at tumor progression/relapse. Only patients with spare fresh-frozen tumor and over two years of follow-up were included. This TCR derives from a human donor with glioblastoma. The gene calls are TRBV5-4 and TRBJ2-3, with 14 bases matching TRBD2. The sample was blood, taken after dendritic cell vaccination. CDR3 in DNA: TGTGCCAGCAGCCTCGGACTAGCGGGGGGAGATCGGACGCAGTATTTT. It yields the protein CASSLGLAGGDRTQYF. The full variable domain, rest sourced from reference TRBV5-4 and TRBJ2-3, is ETGVTQSPTHLIKTRGQQVTLRCSSQSGHNTVSWYQQALGQGPQFIFQYYREEENGRGNFPPRFSGLQFPNYSSELNVNALELDDSALYLCASSLGLAGGDRTQYFGPGTRLTVL.